The 14 T cell receptor beta chains below were found in one sample sequenced in a study of T-cell reconstitution after alpha-beta-depleted transplantation in children. Unique molecular identifiers were built into the TCRbeta library. TCRdb independently ran MiXCR on the PCR reads; one entry per CDR3 protein. The data show approximately 300,000 distinct CDR3 sequences, with around 9.1% seen just once and around 7.5% held by the top ten. This specimen was PBMCs, taken before TCRalphabeta/CD19-depleted stem cell transplant. These receptors were collected from a boy younger than two with acute myeloid leukemia, due to receive a stem cell transplant.

Comments on this clonotype: One base away lies a much larger clone, so this may be a sequencing read error. The chain's CDR3 is CASSFGGPGNQPQRF. DNA for the CDR3: TGTGCCAGCAGCTTCGGGGGGCCAGGCAATCAGCCCCAGCGTTTT. V and J are TRBV5-4 and TRBJ1-5; the D gene is possibly TRBD1 (6 bases). Germline CDR1 and CDR2: SGHNT and YYREEE (reference sequence). The CDR3 has 15 residues.

Ten or more counts support this clonotype. The V gene is TRBV27, the J gene TRBJ2-1; perhaps TRBD1 as D (7 bases). Germline V CDR1 and CDR2: MNHEY, SMNVEV (reference sequence). CDR3 length: 16 residues. With 2 bases removed from V and 6 bases from J, the gap between germline ends came to 17 bases. The CDR3 spells CASSLGPGRGVNEQFF. The CDR3, as DNA: TGTGCCAGCAGTTTAGGACCGGGCAGGGGGGTCAATGAGCAGTTCTTC.

This clonotype has only a few counts. This sequence joins TRBV7-9 and TRBJ2-3; 7 nucleotides align to TRBD2. This CDR3 comprises 16 residues. Trimming removed 2 bases from V and 1 base from J; junction bases left unmatched: 6. CDR1 and CDR2 from the germline V gene are SEHNR and FQNEAQ (reference sequence). CDR3 coding DNA: TGTGCCAGCAGCTTAAGGGCTAGCGGAGGCACAGATACGCAGTATTTT. As protein: CASSLRASGGTDTQYF.

The table lists this clonotype with many counts. The CDR3 bases are TGCGCCAGCAGCTTCGAGGGTATGGGAGACAGCGACTTCTACGAGCAGTACTTC. Its protein is CASSFEGMGDSDFYEQYF. The chain joins TRBV5-1 to TRBJ2-7; D possibly matches TRBD1 or TRBD2 (5 bases each). CDR3 size: 18 residues. Germline V gives CDR1 SGHRS, CDR2 YFSETQ. V gave up 2 bases and J gave up 3 bases, with 24 bases separating them. The full variable domain, completed using reference TRBV5-1 and TRBJ2-7, is KAGVTQTPRYLIKTRGQQVTLSCSPISGHRSVSWYQQTPGQGLQFLFEYFSETQRNKGNFPGRFSGRQFSNSRSEMNVSTLELGDSALYLCASSFEGMGDSDFYEQYFGPGTRLTVT.

J is TRBJ1-5 and V is TRBV6-1, with TRBD1 identical over 10 bases. CDR1 and CDR2 from the germline V gene are MNHNS and SASEGT. The length of the CDR3 is 17 residues. J lost 7 bases, V lost 6 bases, and 15 bases had no gene match. The CDR3 sequence: CASSQGQGSFAGQPQHF. CDR3 in DNA: TGTGCCAGCAGCCAGGGACAGGGGTCCTTCGCGGGGCAGCCCCAGCATTTT.

The sample holds many counts of this clonotype. This chain connects TRBV5-1 to TRBJ2-7, with D possibly being TRBD1 (5 bases). This CDR3 spans 15 amino acids. Germline CDR1 and CDR2: SGHRS and YFSETQ. V was cut by 4 bases and J by 2 bases, with 16 bases left in between. The CDR3 DNA reads TGCGCCAGCAGCCCGGAGATAGGGGTCCCCTACGAGCAGTACTTC. Its translation: CASSPEIGVPYEQYF.

V usage is TRBV19 and J usage is TRBJ1-4; D is undetermined. With 7 bases removed from V and 7 bases from J, the gap between germline ends came to 19 bases. This CDR3 comprises 15 residues. CDR1 LNHDA and CDR2 SQIVND come from the germline V gene (reference sequence). The CDR3 region is CASTQGSGVSEKLFF. As DNA, the CDR3 is TGTGCCAGTACCCAAGGATCCGGTGTCAGTGAAAAACTGTTTTTT.

A remark on this clonotype: A much larger clone lies a single base off, so this may be a read error. The V and J genes are TRBV3-1 and TRBJ2-1; a weak D match, TRBD2 (6 bases). The CDR3 contains 13 residues. The germline V gene has CDR1 LGHDT and CDR2 YNNKEL (reference sequence). The chain's CDR3 is CTITSKVYNEQFF. For the CDR3, the DNA is TGTACCATCACTAGCAAAGTTTACAATGAGCAGTTCTTC.

This clonotype showed up many times. The genes are TRBV4-1 and TRBJ2-3; D might be TRBD2 (5 bases). The CDR3 contains 14 residues. V shed 0 bases and J shed 2 bases, with 6 bases lying between them. CDR1 is MGHRA and CDR2 is YSYEKL in the germline V gene. The CDR3 DNA is TGCGCCAGCAGCCAAGAGGACTTCACAGATACGCAGTATTTT. Protein product: CASSQEDFTDTQYF.

This clonotype was found many times. This chain connects TRBV11-2 to TRBJ2-3; possibly TRBD2 for D (5 bases). CDR1 SGHAT and CDR2 FQNNGV come from the germline V gene. Trimming took off 6 bases at V and 0 bases at J, with 16 bases between the two ends. The CDR3 runs to 16 residues. The CDR3 reads CASRPISAASTDTQYF. Here the CDR3 DNA reads TGTGCCAGCAGGCCAATTAGCGCCGCTAGCACAGATACGCAGTATTTT.

In this sample, this clonotype turned up many times. The V and J genes are TRBV29-1 and TRBJ1-1; D may be TRBD1 (6 bases). CDR1 is SQVTM and CDR2 is ANQGSEA in the germline V gene. V dropped 7 bases and J dropped 1 base, with 16 bases sitting between them. There are 14 residues in the CDR3. For the CDR3, the DNA is TGCAGCGCCCGCAGGGGTGGGGGGAACACTGAAGCTTTCTTT. Protein product: CSARRGGGNTEAFF. The whole variable domain, filled in from reference TRBV29-1 and TRBJ1-1, reads SAVISQKPSRDICQRGTSLTIQCQVDSQVTMMFWYRQQPGQSLTLIATANQGSEATYESGFVIDKFPISRPNLTFSTLTVSNMSPEDSSIYLCSARRGGGNTEAFFGQGTRLTVV.

This clonotype has a handful of counts. The chain carries TRBV18 and TRBJ1-2, with no clear D. V gave up 3 bases and J gave up 0 bases, with 5 bases separating them. CDR3 length equals 13 residues. Per the germline V gene, CDR1 is KGHSH and CDR2 is LQKENI. DNA for the CDR3: TGTGCCAGCTCACCGTACACTAACTATGGCTACACCTTC. Translation: CASSPYTNYGYTF.

This clonotype was recorded many times. An end of the junction does not agree with germline; a read error may underlie this. The chain uses TRBV28 and TRBJ2-3, with a tentative D call TRBD2 (7 bases). Per germline, CDR1 MDHEN and CDR2 SYDVKM. The CDR3 consists of 13 residues. The CDR3 loop is CATRGGPRDTQYF. The CDR3 DNA follows: TGCGCCACTCGCGGGGGCCCCCGAGATACGCAGTATTTT. Using reference TRBV28 and TRBJ2-3 for the parts outside the CDR3, the full variable domain is DVKVTQSSRYLVKRTGEKVFLECVQDMDHENMFWYRQDPGLGLRLIYFSYDVKMKEKGDIPEGYSVSREKKERFSLILESASTNQTSMYLCATRGGPRDTQYFGPGTRLTVL.

This clonotype was counted between two and nine times. J is TRBJ2-3 and V is TRBV7-2, with 14 bases aligning to TRBD2. V was pared by 5 bases and J by 6 bases, with 4 bases of the junction left unmatched. The CDR3 is made up of 15 amino acids. The germline CDR1 and CDR2 sequences are SGHTA and FQGNSA. CDR3 residues: CASSPRTSGGDTQYF. The CDR3 bases are TGTGCCAGCAGCCCCCGGACTAGCGGGGGGGATACGCAGTATTTT.